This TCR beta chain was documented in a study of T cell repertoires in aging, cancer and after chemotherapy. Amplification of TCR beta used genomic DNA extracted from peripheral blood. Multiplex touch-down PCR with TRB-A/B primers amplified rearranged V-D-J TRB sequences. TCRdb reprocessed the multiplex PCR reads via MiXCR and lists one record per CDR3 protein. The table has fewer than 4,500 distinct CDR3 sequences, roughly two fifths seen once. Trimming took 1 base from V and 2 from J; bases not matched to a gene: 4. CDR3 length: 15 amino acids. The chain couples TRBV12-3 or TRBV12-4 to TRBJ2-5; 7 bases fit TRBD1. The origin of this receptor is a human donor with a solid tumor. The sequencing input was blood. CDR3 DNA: TGTGCCAGCAGTTTAGGCTCCAGGGGGCAAGAGACCCAGTACTTC. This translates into CASSLGSRGQETQYF.